This T cell receptor beta chain was profiled in a study of patients and donors after allogeneic stem cell transplantation. The CDR3 length is 13 residues. Germline lookup yields CDR1 MGHRA and CDR2 YSYEKL. With V trimmed by 1 base and J by 10 bases, 3 bases remained unmatched. This clonotype was found a few times. TCRdb re-called the RT-PCR reads through MiXCR, storing one row per CDR3 protein. Found here are 20,000 to 30,000 distinct CDR3 sequences, roughly two fifths of them singletons; the top ten hold approximately 80%. This chain links TRBV4-1 with TRBJ1-4; 7 bases agree with TRBD1. The TCR sequence derives from a human donor who was either an allogeneic HSCT recipient or a stem cell or donor lymphocyte infusion donor (not recorded which). It is not recorded whose cells these are; they may come from a transplant donor. The sample comprised blood, either unsorted or a sorted T cell fraction (not recorded which). CDR3 sequence: CASSQGDRSKLFF. In nucleotides, the CDR3 is TGCGCCAGCAGCCAAGGGGACAGATCAAAACTGTTTTTT.